The TCR beta chain described here comes from a study of T cells in Graves' hyperthyroidism and ophthalmopathy. The CDR3 extends over 15 amino acids. The germline V gene encodes CDR1 MNHNS and CDR2 SASEGT. Trimming stripped 10 bases from V and 0 bases from J, with 16 bases between. Study-level findings and limits: Blood held most thyroid clonotypes expanded above 0.001 frequency. With a median lead of around 6.7 months before onset, the model predicted ophthalmopathy.

Note on this clonotype: What it recognizes is unknown.

What was amplified from RNA transcripts were TCR beta CDR3 regions. Initially, a first-round RT-PCR of the TCR CDR3 employed the HTBI primer set. TCRdb ran MiXCR on the multiplex PCR reads and lists one entry per CDR3 protein. The data hold around 600,000 distinct CDR3 sequences, with more than 12% observed a single time. On the basis of clinical symptoms, serum thyroxine and TRAb, thyroid ultrasound and orbital computed tomography, diagnoses were made. The chain joins TRBV6-1 to TRBJ1-3, with D possibly TRBD1 on 5 matching bases. The receptor's source is a woman between 45 and 60 years old with Graves' ophthalmopathy. Source material: blood. DNA of the CDR3: TGTGCCACAATGGGGGGAAGCGCCTCTGGAAACACCATATATTTT. Residues: CATMGGSASGNTIYF.